One sample yielded the 14 T cell receptor beta chains listed below, sequenced in a study of T-cell reconstitution after alpha-beta-depleted transplantation in children. During its preparation, the TCRbeta library received unique molecular identifiers. TCRdb called the PCR reads again in MiXCR, with one record for every CDR3 protein. The table includes about 610,000 distinct CDR3 sequences, about 10% detected once. The source material was PBMCs from the stem cell graft donor, sampled from the stem cell graft. The receptors here all came from a human donor who donated a stem cell graft to a child with acute myeloid leukemia.

The CDR3 protein is CAINAGAGGVETQYF. In nucleotides, the CDR3 is TGTGCCATCAACGCGGGGGCCGGCGGGGTGGAGACCCAGTACTTC. This chain joins TRBV10-3 and TRBJ2-5; tentatively, D is TRBD2 (7 bases). The length of the CDR3 is 15 residues. CDR1 and CDR2 (germline): ENHRY, SYGVKD. Trimming took off 7 bases at V and 5 bases at J, with 20 bases between the two ends.

The sample holds many counts of this clonotype. This chain joins TRBV20-1 and TRBJ2-1; 10 positions match TRBD1. J was trimmed by 11 bases and V by 2 bases; bases with no gene match: 12. CDR1 is DFQATT and CDR2 is SNEGSKA in the germline V gene (reference sequence). This CDR3 has 15 residues. The CDR3 sequence: CSARPPGTGVGQQFF. The CDR3 coding sequence is TGCAGTGCTAGACCCCCCGGGACAGGGGTAGGACAGCAGTTCTTC.

The chain recombines TRBV6-2 or TRBV6-3 with TRBJ2-6, with D perhaps TRBD2 (5 bases). CDR1 and CDR2 from the germline V gene are MNHEY and SVGEGT. The CDR3 has 18 residues. V lost 2 bases, J lost 0 bases, and 14 bases lay in between. The CDR3 here is CASSYDVGIASGANVLTF. CDR3 DNA: TGTGCCAGCAGTTACGATGTCGGGATTGCCTCTGGGGCCAACGTCCTGACTTTC.

This clonotype was observed a few times. The chain recombines TRBV7-3 with TRBJ2-1; D possibly corresponds to TRBD2 (6 bases). V gave up 5 bases and J gave up 9 bases, with 14 bases separating them. The germline V gene has CDR1 SGHTA and CDR2 FQGTGA. This CDR3 region has 13 residues. The CDR3, as DNA: TGTGCCAGCAGCCGGGGAAATAGCGGTGAGCAGTTCTTC. Amino acid sequence: CASSRGNSGEQFF.

This clonotype was seen ten or more times. The chain couples TRBV20-1 to TRBJ2-1, with 7 bases identical to TRBD2. Germline trimming cut 4 bases from V and 7 bases from J; bases unmatched to any gene: 10. The length of the CDR3 is 14 residues. Germline CDR1 DFQATT, CDR2 SNEGSKA (reference sequence). The CDR3 DNA follows: TGCAGTGCTATTCGACAGCGGGATATAAATGAGCAGTTCTTC. It translates to CSAIRQRDINEQFF.

This clonotype occurred many times. The CDR3 sequence is CSAPLTSGRKDEQFF. DNA for the CDR3: TGCAGTGCTCCCCTGACTAGCGGGAGAAAGGATGAGCAGTTCTTC. J is TRBJ2-1 and V is TRBV20-1; TRBD2 agrees at 12 bases. Germline CDR1 DFQATT, CDR2 SNEGSKA (reference sequence). The CDR3 extends over 15 amino acids. Germline trimming cut 5 bases from V and 8 bases from J; bases unmatched to any gene: 10.

In this sample, this clonotype turned up a few times. V is TRBV5-1 and J is TRBJ2-5, with D uncertain. V was pared by 5 bases and J by 5 bases, with 7 bases between. This CDR3 has 11 amino acids. Germline CDR1 and CDR2: SGHRS and YFSETQ. The CDR3 DNA follows: TGCGCCAGCAGTGCGACGGAGACCCAGTACTTC. Protein: CASSATETQYF.

This clonotype was recorded at least ten times. The chain joins TRBV27 to TRBJ2-3; the match to TRBD2 covers 7 bases. Germline trimming cut 2 bases from V and 4 bases from J; bases unmatched to any gene: 6. Germline-derived CDR1 and CDR2 are MNHEY and SMNVEV (reference sequence). This CDR3 has 15 amino acids. The CDR3 loop is CASSLAGVVSDTQYF. CDR3 sequence (DNA): TGTGCCAGCAGTTTAGCGGGAGTGGTTTCAGATACGCAGTATTTT.

The genes are TRBV29-1 and TRBJ1-1; no definite D call. Trimming shortened V by 1 base and J by 5 bases, and 8 bases separated the two germline ends. Germline V gene lookup returns CDR1 SQVTM and CDR2 ANQGSEA. The CDR3 length is 12 residues. CDR3: CSVEGMGTEAFF. The CDR3 nucleotides read TGCAGCGTTGAAGGAATGGGGACTGAAGCTTTCTTT. Drawing the rest from reference TRBV29-1 and TRBJ1-1, the complete variable domain is SAVISQKPSRDICQRGTSLTIQCQVDSQVTMMFWYRQQPGQSLTLIATANQGSEATYESGFVIDKFPISRPNLTFSTLTVSNMSPEDSSIYLCSVEGMGTEAFFGQGTRLTVV.

The rearrangement joins TRBV20-1 to TRBJ1-1, with D possibly TRBD1 on 5 matching bases. This CDR3 contains 14 residues. CDR1 and CDR2 (germline): DFQATT, SNEGSKA (reference sequence). Trimming stripped 3 bases from V and 5 bases from J, with 16 bases between. CDR3 protein: CSARVAGAGTEAFF. CDR3 nucleotide sequence: TGCAGTGCTAGGGTCGCTGGGGCGGGTACTGAAGCTTTCTTT.

This clonotype came up many times. This CDR3 is CSAWGVSNQPQHF. The CDR3 coding sequence is TGCAGTGCTTGGGGAGTTAGCAATCAGCCCCAGCATTTT. The chain uses TRBV20-1 and TRBJ1-5; D remains unclear. The V gene's germline CDR1 is DFQATT and CDR2 SNEGSKA (reference sequence). The CDR3 is 13 residues long. V was shortened by 5 bases and J by 0 bases, with 8 bases between the two germline ends.

This clonotype was counted at least ten times. The chain is built from TRBV12-3 or TRBV12-4 and TRBJ2-6, with D hard to call. V was cut by 5 bases and J by 3 bases, with 14 bases left in between. This CDR3 region has 16 residues. The CDR3 loop reads CASSRIPPGGANVLTF. The CDR3 region has the DNA TGTGCCAGCAGTCGGATCCCGCCCGGTGGGGCCAACGTCCTGACTTTC.

This clonotype has ten or more counts. The rearrangement links TRBV5-4 to TRBJ2-1, with D maybe TRBD2 (5 bases). The CDR3 covers 13 residues. The ends were cut back, 0 bases at V and 9 bases at J, with 10 bases in the middle. The germline V gene has CDR1 SGHNT and CDR2 YYREEE (reference sequence). This chain's CDR3 is CASSLGGLGEQFF. The DNA of the CDR3 is TGTGCCAGCAGCTTGGGAGGGCTGGGTGAGCAGTTCTTC.

This clonotype was counted at least ten times. The chain joins TRBV20-1 to TRBJ2-5; 9 nucleotides align to TRBD2. J lost 2 bases, V lost 1 base, and 8 bases had no gene match. The CDR3 length is 16 residues. Germline V gene sequence: CDR1 DFQATT, CDR2 SNEGSKA (reference sequence). This chain's CDR3 is CSARGLLAGAQETQYF. The CDR3 DNA reads as TGCAGTGCTAGAGGCTTACTAGCGGGTGCTCAAGAGACCCAGTACTTC.